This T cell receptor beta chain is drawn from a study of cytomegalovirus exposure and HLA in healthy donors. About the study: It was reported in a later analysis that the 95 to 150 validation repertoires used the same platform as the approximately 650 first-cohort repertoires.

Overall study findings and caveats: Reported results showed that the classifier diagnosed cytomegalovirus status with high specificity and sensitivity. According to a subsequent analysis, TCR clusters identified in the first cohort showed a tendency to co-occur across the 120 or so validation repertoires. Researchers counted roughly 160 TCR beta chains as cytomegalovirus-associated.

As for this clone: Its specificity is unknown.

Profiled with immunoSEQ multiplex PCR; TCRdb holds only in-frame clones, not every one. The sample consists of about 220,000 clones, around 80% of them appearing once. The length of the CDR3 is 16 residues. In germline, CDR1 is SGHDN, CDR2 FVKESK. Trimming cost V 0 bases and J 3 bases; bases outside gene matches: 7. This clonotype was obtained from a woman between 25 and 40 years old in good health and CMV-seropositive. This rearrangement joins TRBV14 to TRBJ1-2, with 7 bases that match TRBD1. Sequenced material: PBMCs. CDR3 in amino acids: CASSQEPWTGHYGYTF. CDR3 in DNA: TGTGCCAGCAGCCAAGAACCCTGGACAGGCCACTATGGCTACACCTTC. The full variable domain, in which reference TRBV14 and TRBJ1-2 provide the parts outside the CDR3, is EAGVTQFPSHSVIEKGQTVTLRCDPISGHDNLYWYRRVMGKEIKFLLHFVKESKQDESGMPNNRFLAERTGGTYSTLKVQPAELEDSGVYFCASSQEPWTGHYGYTFGSGTRLTVV.